Following are 15 T cell receptor beta chains from one sample sequenced in a study of shared clonotypes between healthy human individuals. The repertoire was sequenced with immunoSEQ multiplex PCR; TCRdb's copy has only in-frame clones and lacks some. There are 2 million to 2.5 million clones in the sample; approximately 95% occur only once, and 0.1% to 0.15% lies in the top ten. Source material: naive CD4+ T cells sorted from blood. Subset meaning: CD45RA+ positively selected. Receptors were obtained from a man younger than 35 in good health.

The J gene is TRBJ2-5, the V gene TRBV19, with D perhaps TRBD2 (6 bases). Germline CDR1 reads LNHDA; CDR2 reads SQIVND (reference sequence). The CDR3 sequence is 12 residues long. Trimming removed 6 bases from V and 5 bases from J, with 10 bases in between. The CDR3: CASSDSGETQYF. CDR3 DNA sequence: TGTGCCAGTAGCGACAGCGGGGAGACCCAGTACTTC. Full variable domain (missing parts from reference TRBV19 and TRBJ2-5): DGGITQSPKYLFRKEGQNVTLSCEQNLNHDAMYWYRQDPGQGLRLIYYSQIVNDFQKGDIAEGYSVSREKKESFPLTVTSAQKNPTAFYLCASSDSGETQYFGPGTRLLVL.

This chain links TRBV7-9 with TRBJ2-7; weak D call: TRBD1 (5 bases). V was cut by 1 base and J by 3 bases, with 13 bases left in between. Germline V gives CDR1 SEHNR, CDR2 FQNEAQ (reference sequence). This CDR3 is 15 amino acids long. CDR3 DNA sequence: TGTGCCAGCAGCTTAGGGCAGGGTGGCGACTACGAGCAGTACTTC. Protein product: CASSLGQGGDYEQYF.

The rearrangement links TRBV5-6 to TRBJ2-1; D not resolved. There are 11 residues in the CDR3. In germline, CDR1 is SGHDT, CDR2 YYEEEE. The ends were cut back, 6 bases at V and 4 bases at J, with 5 bases in the middle. DNA of the CDR3: TGTGCCAGCAAACAGTACAATGAGCAGTTCTTC. Residues: CASKQYNEQFF.

On this clone itself: This sample also contains other DNA sequences that code for the same CDR3. This rearrangement joins TRBV18 to TRBJ1-4; D remains ambiguous. The CDR3 extends over 14 amino acids. Germline CDR1 reads KGHSH; CDR2 reads LQKENI. V was cut by 3 bases and J by 2 bases, with 7 bases left in between. Here the CDR3 DNA reads TGTGCCAGCTCACCCGGTACGACTAATGAAAAACTGTTTTTT. Its translation: CASSPGTTNEKLFF.

The rearrangement links TRBV10-3 to TRBJ2-1; 14 bases line up with TRBD2. The V and J ends lost 11 bases and 3 bases, in that order; junction bases with no gene match: 12. The CDR3 loop spans 17 amino acids. Germline-derived CDR1 and CDR2 are ENHRY and SYGVKD. CDR3 in DNA: TGTGCCTCTCGCCGGACTAGCGGGGGGTTGGGCTACAATGAGCAGTTCTTC. This translates into CASRRTSGGLGYNEQFF.

The chain has TRBV27 and TRBJ1-4, with unresolved D. The CDR3 runs to 17 residues. In germline, CDR1 is MNHEY, CDR2 SMNVEV (reference sequence). V dropped 6 bases and J dropped 5 bases, with 22 bases sitting between them. CDR3 sequence reads: CASRRWGSEKRNEKLFF. The CDR3 bases are TGTGCCAGCAGACGGTGGGGATCCGAAAAGAGAAATGAAAAACTGTTTTTT.

The rearrangement joins TRBV25-1 to TRBJ2-7; D perhaps matches TRBD1 (6 bases). The germline V and J ends were trimmed by 7 bases and 3 bases, with 16 bases remaining between them. The CDR3 spans 14 residues. The germline V gene has CDR1 MGHDK and CDR2 SYGVNS. CDR3 loop: CASTARTAVYEQYF. The CDR3 DNA reads TGTGCCAGCACCGCTCGGACAGCGGTCTACGAGCAGTACTTC.

The V call is TRBV7-2, the J call TRBJ2-2; a possible D gene is TRBD2 (5 bases). Trimming cost V 0 bases and J 7 bases, with 18 bases left between them. The germline CDR1 and CDR2 sequences are SGHTA and FQGNSA. The CDR3 extends over 17 amino acids. CDR3 loop: CASSLAARIFEGGELFF. In nucleotides, the CDR3 is TGTGCCAGCAGCTTAGCGGCCAGAATTTTCGAGGGCGGGGAGCTGTTTTTT.

V usage is TRBV7-9 and J usage is TRBJ2-7, with a tentative D call TRBD1 (5 bases). Germline CDR1 and CDR2: SEHNR and FQNEAQ (reference sequence). V lost 5 bases, J lost 6 bases, and 23 bases lay in between. The CDR3 has 16 residues. The CDR3 DNA sequence: TGTGCCAGCAGCAGCTGGAGCGTTGGGGCCCGGGCCGAGCAGTACTTC. It codes for CASSSWSVGARAEQYF.

V usage is TRBV6-1 and J usage is TRBJ2-6; 7 nucleotides agree with TRBD1. Germline CDR1 MNHNS, CDR2 SASEGT. The CDR3 extends over 15 amino acids. J was trimmed by 3 bases and V by 6 bases; bases with no gene match: 5. This CDR3 reads CASRQGYGGANVLTF. The CDR3 coding sequence is TGTGCCAGCAGACAGGGGTACGGTGGGGCCAACGTCCTGACTTTC.

The rearrangement uses TRBV4-1 and TRBJ1-4; TRBD1 matches at 9 bases. Germline V gives CDR1 MGHRA, CDR2 YSYEKL. With 4 bases clipped from V and 8 bases from J, the junction kept 8 bases outside the gene matches. CDR3 size: 15 residues. CDR3 coding DNA: TGCGCCAGCAGCCCCGGGACAGGGTTCGGGGAAAAACTGTTTTTT. Translated: CASSPGTGFGEKLFF.

This clone was found once. CDR3 region: CATSPRTGIYEQYF. The CDR3 DNA is TGTGCCACCAGCCCTCGGACAGGGATCTACGAGCAGTACTTC. The rearrangement uses TRBV15 and TRBJ2-7; TRBD1 aligns across 8 bases. V dropped 5 bases and J dropped 3; count of bases not matched to a gene: 6. Germline V CDR1 and CDR2: LNHNV, YYDKDF (reference sequence). The CDR3 has 14 amino acids. The variable domain in full, completed from reference TRBV15 and TRBJ2-7, reads DAMVIQNPRYQVTQFGKPVTLSCSQTLNHNVMYWYQQKSSQAPKLLFHYYDKDFNNEADTPDNFQSRRPNTSFCFLDIRSPGLGDTAMYLCATSPRTGIYEQYFGPGTRLTVT.

This clone appeared a single time. This chain joins TRBV5-1 and TRBJ1-4, with TRBD1 matching over 9 bases. The V and J ends lost 2 bases and 8 bases, in that order; junction bases with no gene match: 4. CDR1 and CDR2 from the germline V gene are SGHRS and YFSETQ. The CDR3 consists of 14 residues. DNA for the CDR3: TGCGCCAGCAGCTTCGGGACAGGGAAGGAAAAACTGTTTTTT. Its protein is CASSFGTGKEKLFF.

The chain uses TRBV7-2 and TRBJ2-7, with D perhaps matching TRBD1 (6 bases). Trimming took 5 bases from V and 4 from J, leaving 21 bases between them. Germline V CDR1 and CDR2: SGHTA, FQGNSA. The CDR3 sequence is 16 residues long. The CDR3 sequence: CASSRDDVGALYEQYF. Written as DNA, the CDR3 is TGTGCCAGCAGCCGAGATGATGTGGGGGCGCTGTACGAGCAGTACTTC.

The J gene is TRBJ2-5, the V gene TRBV7-8; D uncertain. Germline values: CDR1 SGHVS, CDR2 FQNEAQ. Between the trimmed V and J ends, which lost 5 bases and 0 bases, there was a span of 10 bases. This CDR3 spans 14 amino acids. The CDR3 spells CASSPRPDQETQYF. CDR3 in DNA: TGTGCCAGCAGCCCCCGACCCGACCAAGAGACCCAGTACTTC.